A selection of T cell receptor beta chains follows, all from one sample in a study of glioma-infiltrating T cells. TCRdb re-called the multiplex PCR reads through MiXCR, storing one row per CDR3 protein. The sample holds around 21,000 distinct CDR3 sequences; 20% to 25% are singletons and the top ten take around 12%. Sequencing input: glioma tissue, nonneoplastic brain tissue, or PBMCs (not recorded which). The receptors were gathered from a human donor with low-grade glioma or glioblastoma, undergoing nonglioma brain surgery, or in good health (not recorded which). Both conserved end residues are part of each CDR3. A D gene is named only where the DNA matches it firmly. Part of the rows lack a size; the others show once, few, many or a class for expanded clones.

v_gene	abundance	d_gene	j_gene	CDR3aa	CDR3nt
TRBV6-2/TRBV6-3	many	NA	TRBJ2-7	CASSRQYSYEQYF	TGTGCCAGCAGCCGACAGTATTCCTACGAGCAGTACTTC
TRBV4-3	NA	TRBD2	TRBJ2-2	CASSPRGQRGNTGELFF	TGCGCCAGCAGCCCGAGAGGCCAGCGGGGCAACACCGGGGAGCTGTTTTTT
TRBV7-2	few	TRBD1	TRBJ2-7	CASSYGDRPYEQYF	TGTGCCAGCAGCTATGGGGACAGACCCTACGAGCAGTACTTC
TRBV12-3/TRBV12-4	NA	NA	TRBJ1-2	CASSLTSSAGCYGYTF	TGTGCCAGCAGCCTAACGTCGTCCGCAGGGTGCTATGGCTACACCTTC
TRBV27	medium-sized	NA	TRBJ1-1	CASSLGGNTEAFF	TGTGCCAGCAGTTTAGGGGGAAACACTGAAGCTTTCTTT
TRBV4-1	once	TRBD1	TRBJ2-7	CASSQVGTGIPDEQYF	TGCGCCAGCAGCCAAGTGGGGACAGGAATCCCCGATGAGCAGTACTTC
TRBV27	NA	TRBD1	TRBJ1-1	CASSLNRGSNTEAFF	TGTGCCAGCAGTTTAAACAGGGGGTCGAACACTGAAGCTTTCTTT
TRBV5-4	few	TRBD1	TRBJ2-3	CASSRGRVGTDTQYF	TGTGCCAGCTCAAGGGGGCGCGTCGGCACAGATACGCAGTATTTT
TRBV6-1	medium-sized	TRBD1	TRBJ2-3	CASRSRGSSTDTQYF	TGTGCCAGCAGATCCAGGGGGTCTAGCACAGATACGCAGTATTTT
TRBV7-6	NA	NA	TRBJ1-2	CASSPGGYAF	TGTGCCAGCAGCCCCGGAGGCTACGCCTTT
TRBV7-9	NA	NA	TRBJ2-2	CASRARGNTRELFF	TGTGCCAGCAGGGCCCGGGGGAACACCAGGGAGCTGTTTTTT
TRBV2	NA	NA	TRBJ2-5	CASGESLMGAETQYF	TGTGCCAGCGGTGAGAGTCTTATGGGGGCAGAGACCCAGTACTTC
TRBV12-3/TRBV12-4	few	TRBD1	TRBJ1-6	CASSQGQGSGEGPLHF	TGTGCCAGCAGCCAGGGACAGGGGTCCGGAGAAGGTCCCCTCCACTTT
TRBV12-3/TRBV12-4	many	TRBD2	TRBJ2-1	CASMPQAGVYNEQFF	TGTGCCAGCATGCCCCAAGCGGGGGTATACAATGAGCAGTTCTTC
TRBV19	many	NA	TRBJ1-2	CASTLDRYYGYTF	TGTGCCAGTACTCTGGACAGATACTATGGCTACACCTTC
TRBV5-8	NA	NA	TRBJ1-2	CASSLRGPYGYTF	TGTGCCAGCAGCTTGCGGGGACCCTATGGCTACACCTTC
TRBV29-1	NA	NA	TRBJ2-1	CSALGGEGNEQFF	TGCAGCGCCTTAGGAGGGGAAGGGAATGAGCAGTTCTTC
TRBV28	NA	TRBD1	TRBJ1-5	CASSLSGQGGQPQHF	TGTGCCAGCAGTTTATCGGGACAGGGGGGCCAGCCCCAGCATTTT
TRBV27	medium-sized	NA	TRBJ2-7	CASRIGTERDEQYF	TGTGCCAGCAGAATCGGGACTGAGCGGGACGAGCAGTACTTC
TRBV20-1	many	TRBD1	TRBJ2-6	CSATPNRGRGSGANVLTF	TGCAGTGCAACCCCCAACAGGGGCCGAGGCTCTGGGGCCAACGTCCTGACTTTC
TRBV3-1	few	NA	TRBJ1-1	CASSQGLNTEAFF	TGTGCCAGCAGCCAAGGGCTGAACACTGAAGCTTTCTTT
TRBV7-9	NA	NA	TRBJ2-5	CASTLGEGETQYF	TGTGCCAGCACCCTGGGGGAAGGGGAGACCCAGTACTTC
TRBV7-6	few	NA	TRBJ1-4	CASSPGLVTNEKLFF	TGTGCCAGCAGCCCCGGTCTGGTTACTAATGAAAAACTGTTTTTT
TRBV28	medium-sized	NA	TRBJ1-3	CASSPILNSGQYTIYF	TGTGCCAGCAGTCCGATTCTAAATTCTGGACAGTACACCATATATTTT
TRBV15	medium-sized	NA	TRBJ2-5	CATSRGQAQETQYF	TGTGCCACCAGCAGGGGGCAGGCCCAAGAGACCCAGTACTTC
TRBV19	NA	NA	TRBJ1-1	CASSYRDQAFF	TGTGCCAGTAGTTACAGGGATCAAGCTTTCTTT
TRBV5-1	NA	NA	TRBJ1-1	CASSLAWNTEAFF	TGCGCCAGCAGCTTGGCCTGGAACACTGAAGCTTTCTTT
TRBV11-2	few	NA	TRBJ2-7	CASSSRLTHEQYF	TGTGCCAGCAGCTCTAGGTTGACCCACGAGCAGTACTTC
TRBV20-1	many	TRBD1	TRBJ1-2	CSARPGQGTGHYGYTF	TGCAGTGCTAGACCGGGACAGGGCACCGGGCACTATGGCTACACCTTC
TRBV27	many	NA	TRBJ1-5	CASSLLGLVSNQPQHF	TGTGCCAGCAGTTTGTTGGGCTTGGTGAGCAATCAGCCCCAGCATTTT
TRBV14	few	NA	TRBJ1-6	CASSQSQGYSPLHF	TGTGCCAGCAGCCAGAGTCAGGGGTATTCACCCCTCCACTTT
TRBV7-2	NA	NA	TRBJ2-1	CASSLSRASNEQFF	TGTGCCAGCAGCTTGAGTCGGGCGTCCAATGAGCAGTTCTTC
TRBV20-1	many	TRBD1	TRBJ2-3	CSALRDRGTDTQYF	TGCAGTGCCCTCCGGGACAGGGGCACAGATACGCAGTATTTT
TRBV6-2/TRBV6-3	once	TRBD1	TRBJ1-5	CASSQGSTGGIANF	TGTGCCAGCAGCCAAGGTTCTACAGGGGGGATAGCAAATTTT
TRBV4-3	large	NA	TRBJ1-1	CASSQAHSANTEAFF	TGCGCCAGCAGCCAAGCCCACTCAGCGAACACTGAAGCTTTCTTT
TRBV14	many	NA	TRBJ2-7	CASSQDSLLNEQYF	TGTGCCAGCAGCCAAGACTCCCTTTTAAACGAGCAGTACTTC
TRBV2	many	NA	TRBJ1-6	CASQRDGNSPLHF	TGTGCCAGCCAGCGGGACGGAAATTCACCCCTCCACTTT
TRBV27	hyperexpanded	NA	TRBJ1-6	CASSFYSTGSPLHF	TGTGCCAGCAGTTTCTATTCGACAGGTTCACCCCTCCACTTT
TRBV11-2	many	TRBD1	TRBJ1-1	CASSLRDRAYAEAFF	TGTGCCAGCAGCTTAAGGGACAGGGCATACGCTGAAGCTTTCTTT
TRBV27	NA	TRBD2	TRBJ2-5	CASSLPFTSGVGETQYF	TGTGCCAGCAGTTTACCATTCACTAGCGGGGTTGGGGAGACCCAGTACTTC
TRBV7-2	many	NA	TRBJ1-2	CASSSGVKLDTF	TGTGCCAGCAGCTCGGGGGTAAAACTCGACACCTTC
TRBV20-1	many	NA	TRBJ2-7	CSARGRQGRAYEQYF	TGCAGTGCTAGAGGCCGACAGGGGAGGGCTTACGAGCAGTACTTC
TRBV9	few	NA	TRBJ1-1	CASSPRGGEAFF	TGTGCCAGCAGCCCTCGAGGGGGGGAAGCTTTCTTT